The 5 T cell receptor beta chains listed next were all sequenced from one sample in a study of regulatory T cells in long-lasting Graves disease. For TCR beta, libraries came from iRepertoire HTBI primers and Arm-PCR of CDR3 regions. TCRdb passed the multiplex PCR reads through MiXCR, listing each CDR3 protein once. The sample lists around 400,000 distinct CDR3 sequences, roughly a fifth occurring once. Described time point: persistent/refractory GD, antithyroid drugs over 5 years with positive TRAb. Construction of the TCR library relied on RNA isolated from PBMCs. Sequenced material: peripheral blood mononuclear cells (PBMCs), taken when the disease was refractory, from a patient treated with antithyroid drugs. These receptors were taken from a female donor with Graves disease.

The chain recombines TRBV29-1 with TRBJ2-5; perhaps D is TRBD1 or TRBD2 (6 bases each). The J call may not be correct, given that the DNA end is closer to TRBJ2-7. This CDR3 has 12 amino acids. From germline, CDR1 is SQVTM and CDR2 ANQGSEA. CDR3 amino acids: CSVTTGTGEQYF. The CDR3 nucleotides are TGCAGCGTAACAACAGGGACTGGCGAGCAGTACTTC.

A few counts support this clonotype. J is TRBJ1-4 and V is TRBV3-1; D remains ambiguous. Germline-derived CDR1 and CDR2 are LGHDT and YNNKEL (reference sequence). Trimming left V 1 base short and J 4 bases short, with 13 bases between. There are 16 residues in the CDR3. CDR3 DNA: TGTGCCAGCAGCCAAGGGGTGCCCACCTATAATGAAAAACTGTTTTTT. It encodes CASSQGVPTYNEKLFF. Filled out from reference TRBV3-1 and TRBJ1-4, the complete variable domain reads DTAVSQTPKYLVTQMGNDKSIKCEQNLGHDTMYWYKQDSKKFLKIMFSYNNKELIINETVPNRFSPKSPDKAHLNLHINSLELGDSAVYFCASSQGVPTYNEKLFFGSGTQLSVL.

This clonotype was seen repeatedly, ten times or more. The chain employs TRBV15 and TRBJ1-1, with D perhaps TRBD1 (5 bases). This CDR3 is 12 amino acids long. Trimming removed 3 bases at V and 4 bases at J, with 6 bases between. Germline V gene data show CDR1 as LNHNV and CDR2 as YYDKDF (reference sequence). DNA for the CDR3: TGTGCCACCAGCAGTGGGGGCACTGAAGCTTTCTTT. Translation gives CATSSGGTEAFF. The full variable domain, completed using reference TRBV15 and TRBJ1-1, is DAMVIQNPRYQVTQFGKPVTLSCSQTLNHNVMYWYQQKSSQAPKLLFHYYDKDFNNEADTPDNFQSRRPNTSFCFLDIRSPGLGDTAMYLCATSSGGTEAFFGQGTRLTVV.

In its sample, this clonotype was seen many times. CDR3: CATSSDRGYYYEQYF. CDR3 in DNA: TGTGCCACCAGCAGCGACAGGGGGTACTACTACGAGCAGTACTTC. This chain links TRBV15 with TRBJ2-7; 9 bases match TRBD1. The germline V gene has CDR1 LNHNV and CDR2 YYDKDF (reference sequence). CDR3 length equals 15 residues. Trimming removed 3 bases from V and 3 bases from J; junction bases left unmatched: 6.

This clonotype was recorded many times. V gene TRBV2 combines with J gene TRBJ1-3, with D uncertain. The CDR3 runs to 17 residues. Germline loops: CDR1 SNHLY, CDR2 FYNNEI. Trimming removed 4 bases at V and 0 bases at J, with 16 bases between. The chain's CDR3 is CASSVAPAVSSGNTIYF. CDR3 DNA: TGTGCCAGCAGTGTCGCCCCCGCGGTTAGCTCTGGAAACACCATATATTTT.